Listed below are T cell receptor beta chains from one sample, sequenced in a study of T cell responses to AZD1222 COVID-19 vaccine. TCRdb's copy holds only in-frame clones and misses some; the assay was immunoSEQ multiplex PCR. The sample has around 150,000 clones; about 90% are singletons. Material: peripheral blood, obtained on day 0 of AZD1222 vaccination. These TCRs come from an adult in good health. Both conserved end residues are part of each CDR3. The order of the fields is V gene, clone size, J gene, CDR3 protein. Only part of the rows carry a size: once, few, many, or a class if the clone is expanded.

TRBV6-5	.	TRBJ1-4	CASSSTGGDEKLFF
TRBV19	.	TRBJ2-7	CASSSVGLHYEQYF
TRBV3-1/TRBV3-2	.	TRBJ1-2	CASSQGLGTGYGYTF
TRBV6-1	.	TRBJ2-2	CASSEGEELFF
TRBV12-5	.	TRBJ2-3	CASGEQGLADTQYF
TRBV7-3	few	TRBJ1-1	CASRGGTEAFF
TRBV12-3/TRBV12-4	.	TRBJ1-6	CASSLWGSSLHF
TRBV7-9	.	TRBJ2-2	CASSLAGLAGGPHTGELFF
TRBV4-2	.	TRBJ2-6	CASSQAVVGSGANVLTF
TRBV28	.	TRBJ1-6	CASSFPQTFYNSPLHF
TRBV15	.	TRBJ1-2	CATSINSQGWGSYTF
TRBV7-9	.	TRBJ2-7	CASSRHRDIPYEQYF
TRBV29-1	.	TRBJ2-7	CSVRGLAGENSYEQYF
TRBV4-2	.	TRBJ2-1	CASSPRNQGEVDEQFF
TRBV6-1	.	TRBJ2-7	CASSDSYEQYF
TRBV5-1	.	TRBJ1-1	CASSLAPGNTEAFF
TRBV12-3/TRBV12-4	.	TRBJ2-1	CASSFRDREFF
TRBV7-9	.	TRBJ1-1	CASSYGRVGGTEAFF
TRBV4-1	.	TRBJ2-1	CASSQDTRGVIYNEQFF
TRBV6-5	.	TRBJ1-5	CASSLDRGDNQPQHF
TRBV19	.	TRBJ2-5	CASSMWAGETQYF
TRBV27	.	TRBJ2-3	CASKEGLTDTQYF
TRBV6-2/TRBV6-3	.	TRBJ1-1	CASSYGADGNTEAFF
TRBV25-1	.	TRBJ1-1	CASRVFRHLHEAFF
TRBV7-2	.	TRBJ2-2	CASSLYENTGELFF
TRBV4-2	.	TRBJ2-3	CASSQGLDVDTQYF
TRBV9	.	TRBJ2-2	CASSVEGGELFF
TRBV10-3	.	TRBJ1-5	CAISEGGPQHF
TRBV12-3/TRBV12-4	.	TRBJ1-3	CASSLLVGNTIYF
TRBV5-1	.	TRBJ2-1	CASSLAAGAGYNEQFF
TRBV2	.	TRBJ2-2	CASSDRASFTAGELFF
TRBV28	.	TRBJ2-7	CASRQDRAPYEQYF
TRBV7-3	.	TRBJ2-2	CASSGSAGELFF
TRBV14	once	TRBJ1-2	CASSKYRGRAYYGYTF
TRBV24-1	.	TRBJ2-1	CATSGTSGYNEQFF
TRBV4-2	.	TRBJ2-7	CASSQQRGGAYEQYF
TRBV30	.	TRBJ1-1	CAWSMGMNTEAFF
TRBV5-5	.	TRBJ2-3	CASALGATDTQYF
TRBV14	once	TRBJ2-7	CASSQGLARAYEQYF
TRBV5-1	.	TRBJ1-1	CASSSTRLDRVESFF
TRBV6-2/TRBV6-3	.	TRBJ2-7	CASSFSGTGSSEQYF
TRBV6-5	.	TRBJ2-7	CASSSIAGEVYEQYF
TRBV2	.	TRBJ2-7	CASSEQPKGRYEQYF
TRBV4-1	.	TRBJ2-1	CASSHPSGRGDSYNEQFF
TRBV7-2	.	TRBJ1-2	CASSRTGVRGGYTF
TRBV6-2/TRBV6-3	.	TRBJ2-2	CASSTPPLGGTGELFF
TRBV5-5	.	TRBJ1-5	CASSIGTGKDGPQHF